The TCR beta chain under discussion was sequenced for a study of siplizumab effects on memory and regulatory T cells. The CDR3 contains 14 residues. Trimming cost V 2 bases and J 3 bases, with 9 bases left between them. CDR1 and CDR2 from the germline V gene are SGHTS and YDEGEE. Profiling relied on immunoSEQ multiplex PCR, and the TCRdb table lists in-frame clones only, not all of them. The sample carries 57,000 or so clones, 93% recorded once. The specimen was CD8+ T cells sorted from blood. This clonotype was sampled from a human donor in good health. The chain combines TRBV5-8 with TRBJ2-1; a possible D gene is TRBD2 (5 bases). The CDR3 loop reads CASSFGGIYNEQFF. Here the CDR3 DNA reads TGTGCCAGCAGCTTTGGAGGTATCTACAATGAGCAGTTCTTC.